A selection of T cell receptor beta chains follows, all from one sample in a study of blood T cell repertoires in COVID-19. The repertoire was sequenced with immunoSEQ multiplex PCR; TCRdb's copy has only in-frame clones and lacks some. The table lists 250,000 to 300,000 clones, roughly 90% of them singletons, with about 2.3% in the top ten. The source material was PBMCs or T cells enriched from blood (not recorded which). These receptor sequences come from a woman aged 40 to 50 with acute COVID-19. Each CDR3 is given without its conserved first and last residue.

V	length	J	CDR3
TRBV9	13	TRBJ2-3	ASSWGMGSGDTQY
TRBV7-9	13	TRBJ2-7	ASRGQAYFSYEQY
TRBV25-1	12	TRBJ2-1	ASSWSGEVNEQF
TRBV7-2	14	TRBJ2-3	ASSLAGTATTDTQY
TRBV4-2	15	TRBJ2-3	ASSQGRRKGDKDTQY
TRBV7-9	13	TRBJ2-1	ASSAGTSGYNEQF
TRBV6-2/TRBV6-3	12	TRBJ2-3	ASSSSGWTDTQY
TRBV7-6	13	TRBJ2-2	ASSVPDLPGGELF
TRBV4-2	14	TRBJ2-3	ASSQTTGFGVDTQY
TRBV6-5	13	TRBJ1-6	ASTNLGQGNSPLH
TRBV4-1	17	TRBJ2-2	ASSLIPPDWGLNTGELF
TRBV19	14	TRBJ1-3	ASRPRQGWRGNTIY
TRBV6-5	11	TRBJ1-1	ASKRTASTEAF
TRBV11-1	13	TRBJ2-1	ASSLSPAGYNEQF
TRBV7-2	14	TRBJ2-6	ASSLVGGAGANVLT
TRBV2	19	TRBJ2-1	ASTPGRRLAGGRRRDNEQF
TRBV19	14	TRBJ2-2	ASSIGASGRSGELF
TRBV14	11	TRBJ1-1	ASQGDRGTEAF
TRBV6-5	12	TRBJ1-2	ASSYEGRGNGYT
TRBV6-5	13	TRBJ2-2	ASTRTSGNTGELF